Below are 24 T cell receptor beta chains sequenced from a single sample in a study of T cells in Graves' hyperthyroidism and ophthalmopathy. Amplified TCR beta CDR3 regions came from RNA transcripts. With the HTBI primer set, the TCR CDR3 went through a first round of RT-PCR. TCRdb re-analysed the multiplex PCR reads in MiXCR, keeping a single row per CDR3 protein. The sample consists of roughly 570,000 distinct CDR3 sequences, around 14% of them appearing once. What was sequenced was blood. The origin of the receptors is a woman aged 30 to 39 with Graves' hyperthyroidism.

This clonotype was counted many times. The chain joins TRBV10-3 to TRBJ2-1, with 7 bases lining up with TRBD2. Germline trimming cut 4 bases from V and 0 bases from J; bases unmatched to any gene: 3. Germline V CDR1 and CDR2: ENHRY, SYGVKD. CDR3 length: 15 residues. CDR3: CAISVGGSSYNEQFF. In DNA form, the CDR3 reads TGTGCCATCAGTGTGGGCGGGAGCTCCTACAATGAGCAGTTCTTC.

This clonotype was seen repeatedly, ten times or more. V is TRBV6-2 or TRBV6-3 and J is TRBJ2-1, with 9 bases fitting TRBD2. CDR3 length equals 15 residues. The germline V gene has CDR1 MNHEY and CDR2 SVGEGT. Unmatched junction bases numbered 2, after V lost 0 bases and J lost 5 bases. CDR3 bases: TGTGCCAGCAGTTACTCAAGACTAGCGGACAATGAGCAGTTCTTC. The encoded protein is CASSYSRLADNEQFF.

This clonotype was seen at least ten times. V usage is TRBV3-1 and J usage is TRBJ1-2, with D possibly being TRBD1 (6 bases). Per the germline V gene, CDR1 is LGHDT and CDR2 is YNNKEL (reference sequence). Between the trimmed V and J ends, which lost 1 base and 3 bases, there was a span of 15 bases. The CDR3 covers 16 residues. CDR3 in DNA: TGTGCCAGCAGCCAAGGAGGCCAGGGGAATTACTATGGCTACACCTTC. It translates to CASSQGGQGNYYGYTF.

This clonotype was picked up a small number of times. The chain is built from TRBV9 and TRBJ2-7; D is uncertain. The CDR3 is 14 residues long. CDR1 and CDR2 from the germline V gene are SGDLS and YYNGEE. The ends were cut back, 0 bases at V and 0 bases at J, with 7 bases in the middle. CDR3 DNA: TGTGCCAGCAGCGTAGGTGACATCTCCTACGAGCAGTACTTC. It encodes CASSVGDISYEQYF. Complete variable domain (other parts from reference TRBV9 and TRBJ2-7): DSGVTQTPKHLITATGQRVTLRCSPRSGDLSVYWYQQSLDQGLQFLIQYYNGEERAKGNILERFSAQQFPDLHSELNLSSLELGDSALYFCASSVGDISYEQYFGPGTRLTVT.

This clonotype has a handful of counts. V gene TRBV5-5 combines with J gene TRBJ2-7; 8 bases fit TRBD2. The V gene's germline CDR1 is SGHKS and CDR2 YYEKEE (reference sequence). Unmatched junction bases numbered 5, after V lost 0 bases and J lost 0 bases. The CDR3 is 16 amino acids. CDR3 in amino acids: CASSLGMREVSYEQYF. The CDR3, as DNA: TGTGCCAGCAGCTTGGGTATGCGGGAGGTCTCCTACGAGCAGTACTTC.

This clonotype occurred many times. The chain has TRBV2 and TRBJ2-3, with TRBD2 matching over 9 bases. This CDR3 spans 15 amino acids. Per the germline V gene, CDR1 is SNHLY and CDR2 is FYNNEI. The trim removed 7 bases at V and 6 bases at J, leaving 11 bases unmatched. The CDR3 reads CASTFAGGGGDTQYF. DNA of the CDR3: TGTGCCAGCACGTTCGCGGGAGGGGGTGGGGATACGCAGTATTTT.

This clonotype appeared a few times. This sequence joins TRBV29-1 and TRBJ1-1; 7 bases line up with TRBD1. J lost 5 bases, V lost 1 base, and 4 bases had no gene match. There are 13 residues in the CDR3. In germline, CDR1 is SQVTM, CDR2 ANQGSEA. CDR3 residues: CSVEGQGRTEAFF. In DNA, the CDR3 is TGCAGCGTTGAAGGACAGGGAAGGACTGAAGCTTTCTTT.

This chain connects TRBV7-3 to TRBJ2-3; D gene ambiguous. The V gene's germline CDR1 is SGHTA and CDR2 FQGTGA. V was shortened by 2 bases and J by 2 bases, with 11 bases between the two germline ends. The CDR3 length is 15 residues. CDR3 in DNA: TGTGCCAGCAGCTTAGTAGGAGTTGTCACAGATACGCAGTATTTT. Translation gives CASSLVGVVTDTQYF. The complete variable domain, with remaining parts taken from reference TRBV7-3 and TRBJ2-3, reads GAGVSQTPSNKVTEKGKYVELRCDPISGHTALYWYRQSLGQGPEFLIYFQGTGAADDSGLPNDRFFAVRPEGSVSTLKIQRTERGDSAVYLCASSLVGVVTDTQYFGPGTRLTVL.

This clonotype has more than one count but fewer than ten. The rearrangement joins TRBV29-1 to TRBJ1-3; D call uncertain. This CDR3 has 13 residues. V was shortened by 1 base and J by 7 bases, with 11 bases between the two germline ends. Germline CDR1 reads SQVTM; CDR2 reads ANQGSEA. In DNA form, the CDR3 reads TGCAGCGTTGAAGGTTGGGCCCGGAACACCATATATTTT. It encodes CSVEGWARNTIYF.

This clonotype was seen repeatedly, ten times or more. In DNA form, the CDR3 reads TGTGCCTGGAGTGTGGCAGGGAACTACGAGCAGTACTTC. It encodes CAWSVAGNYEQYF. The rearrangement uses TRBV30 and TRBJ2-7; a weak D match, TRBD1 (5 bases). In germline, CDR1 is GTSNPN, CDR2 SVGIG (reference sequence). V gave up 0 bases and J gave up 3 bases, with 9 bases separating them. This CDR3 region has 13 residues.

The J gene is TRBJ1-1, the V gene TRBV19; TRBD1 is a possible D gene (6 bases). The CDR3 is 15 residues long. CDR1 and CDR2 from the germline V gene are LNHDA and SQIVND (reference sequence). Trimming shortened V by 6 bases and J by 1 base, and 15 bases separated the two germline ends. CDR3 sequence reads: CASRPQAGENTEAFF. Written as DNA, the CDR3 is TGTGCCAGTAGACCTCAGGCAGGGGAGAACACTGAAGCTTTCTTT.

This clonotype was counted at least ten times. The V and J genes are TRBV9 and TRBJ1-4; TRBD1 matches at 10 bases. V dropped 5 bases and J dropped 7; count of bases not matched to a gene: 8. The germline V gene encodes CDR1 SGDLS and CDR2 YYNGEE. This CDR3 spans 15 amino acids. The CDR3 bases are TGTGCCAGCAGTACATTCGGACAGGGGGGTGAAAAACTGTTTTTT. Its protein is CASSTFGQGGEKLFF. Full variable domain (remainder filled in from reference TRBV9 and TRBJ1-4): DSGVTQTPKHLITATGQRVTLRCSPRSGDLSVYWYQQSLDQGLQFLIQYYNGEERAKGNILERFSAQQFPDLHSELNLSSLELGDSALYFCASSTFGQGGEKLFFGSGTQLSVL.

This clonotype was found a few times. The rearrangement links TRBV30 to TRBJ1-5, with D possibly being TRBD1 (5 bases). The CDR3 sequence is 13 residues long. Between the trimmed V and J ends, which lost 5 bases and 9 bases, there was a span of 17 bases. Looked up from germline, CDR1 is GTSNPN and CDR2 is SVGIG (reference sequence). CDR3 sequence (DNA): TGTGCCTGGGGAAGGGGAGCAGAGGGGCCCCAGCATTTT. Translated: CAWGRGAEGPQHF.

About this clonotype: One base away lies a much larger clone, so this may be a sequencing read error. The genes are TRBV7-2 and TRBJ1-2; D perhaps matches TRBD1 (5 bases). Germline V gene sequence: CDR1 SGHTA, CDR2 FQGNSA. This CDR3 contains 15 residues. V was pared by 2 bases and J by 6 bases, with 16 bases between. The CDR3, as DNA: TGTGCCAGCAGCTTAACGGCGACAGAAAACCATGGCTACACCTTC. This sequence encodes CASSLTATENHGYTF.

The chain links TRBV4-3 to TRBJ2-5; D gene uncertain. Germline loops: CDR1 LGHNA, CDR2 YSLEER. The CDR3 length is 13 residues. Trimming pared 0 bases from V and 7 bases from J, leaving 9 bases between. CDR3 residues: CASSQDPRGTQYF. The CDR3 DNA follows: TGCGCCAGCAGCCAAGACCCCCGAGGGACCCAGTACTTC.

This clonotype was recorded at least ten times. This rearrangement joins TRBV6-1 to TRBJ2-1; TRBD2 aligns across 7 bases. This CDR3 has 14 amino acids. Germline V gene lookup returns CDR1 MNHNS and CDR2 SASEGT. Trimming took 7 bases from V and 4 from J; bases not matched to a gene: 7. The CDR3 sequence: CASTLAGAYNEQFF. The CDR3 DNA follows: TGTGCCAGCACCTTAGCGGGTGCATACAATGAGCAGTTCTTC.

This clonotype was counted between two and nine times. This chain joins TRBV5-1 and TRBJ1-1; the match to TRBD1 covers 10 bases. This CDR3 spans 13 amino acids. Germline V gene sequence: CDR1 SGHRS, CDR2 YFSETQ. With V trimmed by 6 bases and J by 4 bases, 3 bases remained unmatched. CDR3 sequence reads: CASIGQGGTEAFF. The DNA of the CDR3 is TGCGCCAGCATCGGACAGGGGGGCACTGAAGCTTTCTTT. The full variable domain, completed using reference TRBV5-1 and TRBJ1-1, is KAGVTQTPRYLIKTRGQQVTLSCSPISGHRSVSWYQQTPGQGLQFLFEYFSETQRNKGNFPGRFSGRQFSNSRSEMNVSTLELGDSALYLCASIGQGGTEAFFGQGTRLTVV.

This clonotype was picked up a small number of times. This chain joins TRBV6-1 and TRBJ2-4, with 10 bases aligning to TRBD2. This CDR3 is built from 15 residues. V dropped 6 bases and J dropped 3; count of bases not matched to a gene: 5. The germline gives CDR1 MNHNS, CDR2 SASEGT. In DNA form, the CDR3 reads TGTGCCAGCAGACTAGCGGGATCAGTCAAAAACATTCAGTACTTC. It codes for CASRLAGSVKNIQYF.

This clonotype was seen only a few times. The chain has TRBV5-1 and TRBJ2-3; D might be TRBD2 (6 bases). From germline, CDR1 is SGHRS and CDR2 YFSETQ. The CDR3 covers 15 residues. The V and J ends lost 6 bases and 3 bases respectively, with 17 bases between them. CDR3 sequence (DNA): TGCGCCAGCATCCGCGACGGGAGTCCGACAGATACGCAGTATTTT. It yields the protein CASIRDGSPTDTQYF.

This clonotype appeared a few times. V gene TRBV10-2 combines with J gene TRBJ1-6; perhaps TRBD1 as D (5 bases). Looked up from germline, CDR1 is WSHSY and CDR2 is SAAADI. This CDR3 is 13 amino acids long. V was trimmed by 7 bases and J by 10 bases, leaving 14 bases between them. As DNA, the CDR3 is TGCGCCAGCAAGGCGACAGCCTGGTCACCCCTCCACTTT. It yields the protein CASKATAWSPLHF.

The chain uses TRBV5-1 and TRBJ1-2; 9 bases match TRBD1. The length of the CDR3 is 15 residues. V shed 4 bases and J 4 bases; nucleotides not matched to a gene: 8. From germline, CDR1 is SGHRS and CDR2 YFSETQ. This CDR3 is CASSPGTGTGYGYTF. CDR3 sequence (DNA): TGCGCCAGCAGCCCCGGGACAGGGACTGGCTATGGCTACACCTTC.

This clonotype was seen repeatedly, ten times or more. The V call is TRBV28, the J call TRBJ2-2, with 7 positions matching TRBD2. Losses at the gene ends were 7 bases for V and 0 bases for J; bases not matched to a gene: 5. The CDR3 is 15 residues long. Per germline, CDR1 MDHEN and CDR2 SYDVKM. The CDR3 coding sequence is TGTGCCAGCACCCCGGGGGGAGCGAACACCGGGGAGCTGTTTTTT. Its protein product is CASTPGGANTGELFF.

The chain links TRBV11-2 to TRBJ2-7, with D perhaps TRBD1 (5 bases). The germline CDR1 and CDR2 sequences are SGHAT and FQNNGV. Trimming removed 5 bases from V and 2 bases from J, with 16 bases in between. The CDR3 contains 15 residues. The CDR3, as DNA: TGTGCCAGCAGCAAGAAAGACTCCAGGGCCTACGAGCAGTACTTC. As protein: CASSKKDSRAYEQYF. Drawing the rest from reference TRBV11-2 and TRBJ2-7, the complete variable domain is EAGVAQSPRYKIIEKRQSVAFWCNPISGHATLYWYQQILGQGPKLLIQFQNNGVVDDSQLPKDRFSAERLKGVDSTLKIQPAKLEDSAVYLCASSKKDSRAYEQYFGPGTRLTVT.

This clonotype was seen many times. V and J are TRBV2 and TRBJ2-7, with 9 bases aligning to TRBD1. There are 15 residues in the CDR3. The V gene's germline CDR1 is SNHLY and CDR2 FYNNEI. The V and J ends lost 6 bases and 1 base, in that order; junction bases with no gene match: 7. CDR3 sequence reads: CASREVGQGSYEQYF. Here the CDR3 DNA reads TGTGCCAGCAGGGAGGTAGGACAGGGGTCCTACGAGCAGTACTTC. The whole variable domain, filled in from reference TRBV2 and TRBJ2-7, reads EPEVTQTPSHQVTQMGQEVILRCVPISNHLYFYWYRQILGQKVEFLVSFYNNEISEKSEIFDDQFSVERPDGSNFTLKIRSTKLEDSAMYFCASREVGQGSYEQYFGPGTRLTVT.